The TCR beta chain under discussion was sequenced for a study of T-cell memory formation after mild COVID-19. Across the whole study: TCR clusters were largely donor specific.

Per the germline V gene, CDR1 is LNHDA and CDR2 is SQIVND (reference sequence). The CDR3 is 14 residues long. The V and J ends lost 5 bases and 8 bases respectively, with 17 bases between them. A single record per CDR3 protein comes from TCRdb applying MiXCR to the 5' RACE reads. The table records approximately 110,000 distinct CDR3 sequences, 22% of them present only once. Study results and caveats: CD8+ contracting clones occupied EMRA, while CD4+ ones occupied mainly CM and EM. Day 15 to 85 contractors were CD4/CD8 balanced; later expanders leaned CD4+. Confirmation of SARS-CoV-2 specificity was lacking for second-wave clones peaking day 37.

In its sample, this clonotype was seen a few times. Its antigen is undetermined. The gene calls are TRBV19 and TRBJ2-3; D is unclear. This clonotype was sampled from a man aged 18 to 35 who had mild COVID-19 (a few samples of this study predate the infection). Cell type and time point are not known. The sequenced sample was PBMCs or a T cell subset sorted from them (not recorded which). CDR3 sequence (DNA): TGTGCCAGTAGTCTGGCGCTCCTCCCGGGTACGCAGTATTTT. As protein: CASSLALLPGTQYF.